This TCR beta chain was retrieved from a study of control samples from healthy donors and cancer patients. This table comes from immunoSEQ multiplex PCR, and its TCRdb copy is limited to in-frame clones, with some not included. The data contain over 100,000 clones, roughly 92% of them singletons. The V end lost 2 bases, the J end lost 3 bases, and 2 bases lay between the germline ends. Germline V CDR1 and CDR2: ENHRY, SYGVKD. This CDR3 has 11 residues. This clone has just a few counts. This chain joins TRBV10-3 and TRBJ2-7, with unresolved D. This receptor was taken from a man younger than 30 in good health. The material sequenced was blood. The CDR3 is CAISELYEQYF. DNA of the CDR3: TGTGCCATCAGTGAGCTCTACGAGCAGTACTTC.